Each of the 17 T cell receptor beta chains below was sequenced from the same sample in a study of T cell clusters in autoimmune cytopenias. TRB amplification used roughly 250 ng of peripheral blood genomic DNA. One tube held mixed TRB-A and TRB-B primer pools for touch-down PCR. TCRdb reprocessed the multiplex PCR reads and reports one entry per CDR3 protein, with no DNA. Its table records about 7,400 distinct CDR3 sequences. The same specimen was also included in a second study, on T cell repertoires in aging, cancer and after chemotherapy.

The sequenced material came from peripheral blood. The receptors stem from a human donor in good health.

The genes are TRBV6-4 and TRBJ2-1; TCRdb selects TRBD1, and the lack of DNA leaves this call unchecked. Germline V gene sequence: CDR1 MRHNA, CDR2 SNTAGT. The CDR3 consists of 16 residues. The CDR3 reads CASRMGRELSYNEQFF.

This clonotype registers medium-sized by frequency. V and J are TRBV19 and TRBJ2-7; TCRdb's assignment of TRBD1 cannot be checked, as there is no DNA. Germline values: CDR1 LNHDA, CDR2 SQIVND (reference sequence). The CDR3 spans 15 residues. CDR3 protein: CASSTPGTGVYEQYF.

The rearrangement links TRBV10-3 to TRBJ2-1; TCRdb's D call, TRBD2, is unchecked because there is no DNA. This CDR3 spans 18 amino acids. The germline gives CDR1 ENHRY, CDR2 SYGVKD. The chain's CDR3 is CASSPTWACGTGYNEQFF.

The chain has TRBV10-2 and TRBJ2-7; TCRdb names TRBD2, which stays unverified in the absence of DNA. The germline CDR1 and CDR2 sequences are WSHSY and SAAADI. The CDR3 contains 14 residues. This chain's CDR3 is CASSEALSSYEQYF.

The chain combines TRBV12-3 or TRBV12-4 with TRBJ2-1; TCRdb outputs TRBD2, but without DNA this stays unchecked. The CDR3 sequence is 16 residues long. CDR3 in amino acids: CASSLQPSGGINEQFF.

The CDR3 loop is CASSPRGGNTEAFF. The V gene is TRBV19, the J gene TRBJ1-1; absent DNA, TCRdb's TRBD1 call cannot be checked. The CDR3 is 14 residues long. Germline V lookup: CDR1 LNHDA, CDR2 SQIVND (reference sequence).

This clonotype shows up as medium-sized by frequency. The genes are TRBV19 and TRBJ2-1; the TCRdb D gene call, TRBD1, has no DNA to confirm it. The CDR3 totals 16 residues. Germline CDR1 is LNHDA and CDR2 is SQIVND (reference sequence). The CDR3 is CASSEPTGAGLYEQFF.

The chain has TRBV5-6 and TRBJ2-1; lacking DNA, the TRBD2 call made by TCRdb goes unchecked. CDR1 and CDR2 (germline): SGHDT, YYEEEE. The CDR3 is 16 residues long. The CDR3 reads CASSLAGRGGHNEQFF.

This chain connects TRBV6-5 to TRBJ2-7. CDR1 is MNHEY, CDR2 SVGAGI, per germline. CDR3 length: 12 residues. CDR3 in amino acids: CASSDSSYEQYF.

Its frequency marks this clonotype as medium-sized. V gene TRBV5-6 combines with J gene TRBJ2-6; TCRdb returns TRBD1, unconfirmable since there is no DNA. CDR3 length equals 15 residues. The germline V gene encodes CDR1 SGHDT and CDR2 YYEEEE. This CDR3 reads CASSQRGSGANVLTF. The whole variable domain, filled in from reference TRBV5-6 and TRBJ2-6, reads DAGVTQSPTHLIKTRGQQVTLRCSPKSGHDTVSWYQQALGQGPQFIFQYYEEEERQRGNFPDRFSGHQFPNYSSELNVNALLLGDSALYLCASSQRGSGANVLTFGAGSRLTVL.

The rearrangement joins TRBV12-3 or TRBV12-4 to TRBJ2-7; TCRdb returns TRBD2, unconfirmable since there is no DNA. CDR3 length: 14 residues. The CDR3 sequence is CASSFSPGELKQYF.

The chain couples TRBV7-9 to TRBJ2-1; TCRdb names TRBD1, which stays unverified in the absence of DNA. The CDR3 totals 14 residues. Germline lookup yields CDR1 SEHNR and CDR2 FQNEAQ (reference sequence). The CDR3 sequence: CASSLTNRGDEQFF.

This chain links TRBV6-2 or TRBV6-3 with TRBJ1-5; TCRdb gives TRBD1 as the D gene, but with no DNA this cannot be confirmed. The CDR3 is 18 amino acids. Germline CDR1 and CDR2: MNHEY and SVGEGT. CDR3 sequence reads: CASRPTPNSSGGNQPQHF.

The chain uses TRBV10-2 and TRBJ1-4. The CDR3 sequence is 15 residues long. Germline CDR1 is WSHSY and CDR2 is SAAADI. CDR3 region: CASSEFGWTNEKLFF.

V and J are TRBV6-5 and TRBJ2-1. Per germline, CDR1 MNHEY and CDR2 SVGAGI. The CDR3 covers 14 residues. Here the CDR3 reads CASSYSRTSNEQFF.

J is TRBJ2-2 and V is TRBV5-4; no DNA is available, so the TRBD1 call from TCRdb remains unchecked. Germline loops: CDR1 SGHNT, CDR2 YYREEE (reference sequence). This CDR3 has 15 amino acids. This chain's CDR3 is CASSLGQGAAGELFF.

This chain uses TRBV12-3 or TRBV12-4 with TRBJ2-7; TCRdb's assignment of TRBD2 cannot be checked, as there is no DNA. This CDR3 region has 14 residues. This CDR3 reads CASSFDGSGYEQYF.